The 12 T cell receptor beta chains presented below share a single source sample, sequenced in a study of T cells in Graves' hyperthyroidism and ophthalmopathy. It was RNA transcripts that yielded the amplified TCR beta CDR3 regions. The study used the HTBI primer set for a first-round RT-PCR of the TCR CDR3. Using its own MiXCR run on the multiplex PCR reads, TCRdb lists one record per CDR3 protein. The table shows hundreds of thousands of distinct CDR3 sequences, with over 15% occurring only once. What was sequenced was blood. Every receptor here comes from a woman aged 18-29 years with Graves' hyperthyroidism.

This chain connects TRBV12-3 or TRBV12-4 to TRBJ2-2; D might be TRBD1 (6 bases). With 4 bases removed from V and 1 base from J, the gap between germline ends came to 10 bases. This CDR3 comprises 15 residues. The CDR3 DNA is TGTGCCAGCAGTTCGCGGACAGAGAACACCGGGGAGCTGTTTTTT. This gives the protein CASSSRTENTGELFF.

There are many counts of this clonotype. This sequence joins TRBV27 and TRBJ2-7, with D maybe TRBD1 (7 bases). Germline V lookup: CDR1 MNHEY, CDR2 SMNVEV (reference sequence). This CDR3 region has 12 residues. V was pared by 11 bases and J by 5 bases, with 16 bases between. CDR3 sequence: CASAPGGNEQYF. The CDR3 region has the DNA TGTGCCTCAGCTCCAGGGGGGAACGAGCAGTACTTC.

This clonotype was counted many times. The rearrangement links TRBV6-5 to TRBJ1-5; no clear D gene. This CDR3 has 13 amino acids. Trimming shortened V by 2 bases and J by 5 bases, and 7 bases separated the two germline ends. The germline V gene has CDR1 MNHEY and CDR2 SVGAGI. This CDR3 reads CASSYGPYQPQHF. CDR3 coding DNA: TGTGCCAGCAGTTACGGACCTTATCAGCCCCAGCATTTT.

This clonotype occurred many times. This chain links TRBV20-1 with TRBJ2-7; 9 bases map to TRBD1. The CDR3 length is 15 residues. Unmatched junction bases numbered 10, after V lost 4 bases and J lost 3 bases. The germline V gene encodes CDR1 DFQATT and CDR2 SNEGSKA (reference sequence). DNA of the CDR3: TGCAGTGCTAATGCTCCGGGACAGGGCTTCTACGAGCAGTACTTC. Translated: CSANAPGQGFYEQYF.

This clonotype appeared many times. The chain links TRBV28 to TRBJ1-1; 8 bases fit TRBD1. This CDR3 has 13 amino acids. Per germline, CDR1 MDHEN and CDR2 SYDVKM. Germline trimming cut 6 bases from V and 7 bases from J; bases unmatched to any gene: 7. CDR3 DNA sequence: TGTGCCAGCAGCTGGGACAGGTTAATTGAAGCTTTCTTT. As protein: CASSWDRLIEAFF.

Of note for this clonotype: One end of the junction does not line up with germline, which may come from a read error. The rearrangement links TRBV4-1 to TRBJ2-2; maybe TRBD1 (6 bases). Germline CDR1 MGHRA, CDR2 YSYEKL. This CDR3 spans 16 amino acids. The CDR3 coding sequence is TGCGCCAGCAGCCCGTCCGGGACATCGAAGACCGGGGAGCTGTTTTTT. It specifies CASSPSGTSKTGELFF.

This clonotype came up a few times. The final CDR3 position lacks the conserved phenylalanine or tryptophan, pointing to a likely read error. J is TRBJ2-7 and V is TRBV6-1, with TRBD2 matching 7 bases. CDR3 size: 15 residues. V was pared by 7 bases and J by 5 bases, with 14 bases of the junction left unmatched. Per the germline V gene, CDR1 is MNHNS and CDR2 is SASEGT. This chain's CDR3 is CASNDLGGLIHEQYL. As DNA, the CDR3 is TGTGCCAGCAACGATCTCGGGGGGTTGATTCACGAGCAGTACCTC.

This clonotype has ten or more counts. The V gene is TRBV6-1, the J gene TRBJ1-5; D might be TRBD1 (5 bases). V lost 3 bases, J lost 2 bases, and 20 bases lay in between. Germline V lookup: CDR1 MNHNS, CDR2 SASEGT. The length of the CDR3 is 18 residues. The CDR3 bases are TGTGCCAGCAGTGATATACAGGATATGGCGCCGGGCAATCAGCCCCAGCATTTT. This translates into CASSDIQDMAPGNQPQHF.

At least ten counts were recorded for this clonotype. The rearrangement uses TRBV7-3 and TRBJ2-2; a weak D match, TRBD2 (5 bases). Germline V gene lookup returns CDR1 SGHTA and CDR2 FQGTGA. This CDR3 has 16 residues. Deletions cut 2 bases from V and 4 bases from J, with 14 bases between. The CDR3 sequence is CASSLGPSRGTGELFF. Written as DNA, the CDR3 is TGTGCCAGCAGCTTAGGCCCCTCCCGGGGCACCGGGGAGCTGTTTTTT.

This clonotype appeared once. The V gene is TRBV6-1, the J gene TRBJ1-2; 10 positions agree with TRBD1. The CDR3 loop spans 14 amino acids. Losses at the gene ends were 3 bases for V and 6 bases for J; bases not matched to a gene: 4. Germline CDR1 reads MNHNS; CDR2 reads SASEGT. CDR3 sequence: CASSDKGTGDGYTF. The CDR3 DNA sequence: TGTGCCAGCAGTGATAAGGGGACAGGGGATGGCTACACCTTC.

The chain combines TRBV6-1 with TRBJ2-7, with TRBD2 matching 8 bases. Germline V gene sequence: CDR1 MNHNS, CDR2 SASEGT. There are 15 residues in the CDR3. V gave up 1 base and J gave up 7 bases; unmatched junction bases: 9. CDR3 DNA sequence: TGTGCCAGCAGTGAAGGATGGCGGGGGGCGAGAGAGCAGTACTTC. Encoded protein: CASSEGWRGAREQYF.

At least ten counts were recorded for this clonotype. The chain carries TRBV12-3 or TRBV12-4 and TRBJ1-1, with D perhaps matching TRBD1 (6 bases). CDR3 length: 17 residues. Trimming cost V 2 bases and J 6 bases, with 22 bases left between them. The CDR3 region is CASSLRLQGKGLAEAFF. As DNA, the CDR3 is TGTGCCAGCAGTTTAAGGTTGCAGGGGAAGGGCCTAGCTGAAGCTTTCTTT.